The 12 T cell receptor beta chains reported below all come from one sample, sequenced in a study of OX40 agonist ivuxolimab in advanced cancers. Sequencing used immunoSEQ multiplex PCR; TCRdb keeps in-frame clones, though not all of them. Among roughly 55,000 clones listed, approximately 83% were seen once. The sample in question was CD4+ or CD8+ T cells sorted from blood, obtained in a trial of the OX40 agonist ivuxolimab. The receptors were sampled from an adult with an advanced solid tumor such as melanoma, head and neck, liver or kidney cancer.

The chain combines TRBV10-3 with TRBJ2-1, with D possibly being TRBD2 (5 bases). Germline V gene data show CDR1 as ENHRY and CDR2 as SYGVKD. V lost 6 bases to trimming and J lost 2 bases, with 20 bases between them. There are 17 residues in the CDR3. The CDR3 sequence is CAISVRAGGSPYNEQFF. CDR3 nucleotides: TGTGCCATCAGCGTCCGGGCGGGTGGGTCCCCCTACAATGAGCAGTTCTTC.

The DNA of the CDR3 is TGTGCCAGCAGCGCGAGGATGGGGGGGCCTTTTCCAGATACGCAGTATTTT. Translation gives CASSARMGGPFPDTQYF. V and J are TRBV5-4 and TRBJ2-3, with a weak D call TRBD2 (7 bases). Deletions cut 4 bases from V and 4 bases from J, with 22 bases between. This CDR3 has 17 amino acids. Germline values: CDR1 SGHNT, CDR2 YYREEE (reference sequence).

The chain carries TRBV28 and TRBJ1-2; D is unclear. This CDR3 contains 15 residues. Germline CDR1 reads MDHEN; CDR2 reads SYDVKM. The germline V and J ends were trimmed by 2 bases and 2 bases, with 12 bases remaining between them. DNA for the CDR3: TGTGCCAGCAGTTTAGATTGGTCAGGCAACTATGGCTACACCTTC. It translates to CASSLDWSGNYGYTF.

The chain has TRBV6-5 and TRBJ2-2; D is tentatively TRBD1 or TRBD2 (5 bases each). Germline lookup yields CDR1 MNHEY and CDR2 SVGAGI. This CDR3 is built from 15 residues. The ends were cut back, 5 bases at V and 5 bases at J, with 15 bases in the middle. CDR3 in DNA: TGTGCCAGCAGTGCTACTAGTGGGGGAACCGGGGAGCTGTTTTTT. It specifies CASSATSGGTGELFF.

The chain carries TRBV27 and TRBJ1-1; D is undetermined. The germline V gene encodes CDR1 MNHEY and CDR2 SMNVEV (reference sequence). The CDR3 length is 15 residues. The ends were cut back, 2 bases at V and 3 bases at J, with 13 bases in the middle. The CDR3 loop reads CASSLKPPAYTEAFF. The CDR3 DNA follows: TGTGCCAGCAGTTTAAAACCCCCAGCCTACACTGAAGCTTTCTTT.

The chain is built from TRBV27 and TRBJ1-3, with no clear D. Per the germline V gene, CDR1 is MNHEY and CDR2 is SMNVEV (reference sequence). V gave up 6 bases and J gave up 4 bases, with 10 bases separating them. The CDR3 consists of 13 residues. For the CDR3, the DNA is TGTGCCAGCAGCCCGGTCCGGGGAAACACCATATATTTT. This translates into CASSPVRGNTIYF.

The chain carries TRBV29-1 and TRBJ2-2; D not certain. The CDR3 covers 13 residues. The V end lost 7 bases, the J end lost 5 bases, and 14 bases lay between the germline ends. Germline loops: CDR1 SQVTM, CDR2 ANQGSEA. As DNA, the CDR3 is TGCAGCGGCCTACGGGCGTTGACCGGGGAGCTGTTTTTT. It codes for CSGLRALTGELFF.

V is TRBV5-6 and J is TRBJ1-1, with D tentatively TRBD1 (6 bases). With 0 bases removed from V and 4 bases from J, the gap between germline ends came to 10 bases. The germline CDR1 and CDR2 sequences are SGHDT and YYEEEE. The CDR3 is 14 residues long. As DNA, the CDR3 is TGTGCCAGCAGCTTGGAAACAGGGCTCACTGAAGCTTTCTTT. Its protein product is CASSLETGLTEAFF.

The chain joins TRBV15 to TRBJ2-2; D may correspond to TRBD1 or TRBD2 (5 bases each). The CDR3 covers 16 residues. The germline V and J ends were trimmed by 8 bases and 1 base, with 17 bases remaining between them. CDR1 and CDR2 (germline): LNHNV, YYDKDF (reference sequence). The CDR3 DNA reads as TGTGCCACCCAGAGCCCAAGAGGGGAGAACACCGGGGAGCTGTTTTTT. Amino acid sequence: CATQSPRGENTGELFF.

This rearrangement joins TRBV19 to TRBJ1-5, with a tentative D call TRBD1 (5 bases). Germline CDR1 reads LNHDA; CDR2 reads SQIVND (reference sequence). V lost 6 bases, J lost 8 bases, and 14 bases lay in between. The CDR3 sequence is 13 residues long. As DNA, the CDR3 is TGTGCCAGTAGGCCGGGACCCCCGGAGCCCCAGCATTTT. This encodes CASRPGPPEPQHF.

The chain's CDR3 is CASSEGRKGRNTEAFF. CDR3 DNA: TGTGCCAGCAGTGAAGGACGCAAGGGCCGGAACACTGAAGCTTTCTTT. The chain links TRBV6-1 to TRBJ1-1, with D unclear. The CDR3 totals 16 residues. V was clipped by 1 base and J by 1 base, with 13 bases between them. Germline V lookup: CDR1 MNHNS, CDR2 SASEGT.

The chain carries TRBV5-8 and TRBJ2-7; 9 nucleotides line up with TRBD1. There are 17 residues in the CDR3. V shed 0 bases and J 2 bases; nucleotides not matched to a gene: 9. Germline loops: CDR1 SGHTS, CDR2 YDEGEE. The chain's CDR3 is CASSLGLWDRAPYEQYF. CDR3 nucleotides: TGTGCCAGCAGCTTGGGGTTGTGGGACAGGGCTCCCTACGAGCAGTACTTC.